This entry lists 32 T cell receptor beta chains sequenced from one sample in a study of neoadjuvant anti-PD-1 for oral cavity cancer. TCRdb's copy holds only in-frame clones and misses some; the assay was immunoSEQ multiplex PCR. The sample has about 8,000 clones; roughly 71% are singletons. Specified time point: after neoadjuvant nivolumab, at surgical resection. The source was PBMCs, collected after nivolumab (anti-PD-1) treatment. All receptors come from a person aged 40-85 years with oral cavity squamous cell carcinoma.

The CDR3 DNA sequence: TGTGCCAGCAGCCTTACCTACAATGAGCAGTTCTTC. As protein: CASSLTYNEQFF. This chain joins TRBV7-2 and TRBJ2-1; no clear D. The CDR3 loop spans 12 amino acids. Trimming shortened V by 5 bases and J by 2 bases, and 4 bases separated the two germline ends. The germline CDR1 and CDR2 sequences are SGHTA and FQGNSA.

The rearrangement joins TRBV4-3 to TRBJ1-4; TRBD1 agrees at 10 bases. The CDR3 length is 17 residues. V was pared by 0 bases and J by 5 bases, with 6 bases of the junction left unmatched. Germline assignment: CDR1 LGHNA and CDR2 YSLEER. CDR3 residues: CASSQEGPGQGNEKLFF. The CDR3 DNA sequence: TGCGCCAGCAGCCAAGAAGGACCGGGACAGGGGAATGAAAAACTGTTTTTT.

The CDR3 protein is CASRPSGGVYNEQFF. CDR3 bases: TGTGCCAGTAGGCCTAGCGGGGGGGTCTACAATGAGCAGTTCTTC. J is TRBJ2-1 and V is TRBV19; 12 nucleotides align to TRBD2. CDR1 is LNHDA and CDR2 is SQIVND in the germline V gene (reference sequence). This CDR3 spans 15 amino acids. V lost 6 bases, J lost 3 bases, and 3 bases stayed unmatched.

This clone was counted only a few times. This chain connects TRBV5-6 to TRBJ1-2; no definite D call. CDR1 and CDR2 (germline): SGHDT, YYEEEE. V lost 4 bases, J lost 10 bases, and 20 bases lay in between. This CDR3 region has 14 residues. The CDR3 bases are TGTGCCAGCAGCATAGGGCCCGATAAAGGGCCCTACACCTTC. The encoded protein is CASSIGPDKGPYTF.

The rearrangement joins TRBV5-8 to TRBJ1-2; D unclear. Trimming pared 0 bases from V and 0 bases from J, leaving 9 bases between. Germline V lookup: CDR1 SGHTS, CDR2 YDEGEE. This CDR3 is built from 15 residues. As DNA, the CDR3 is TGTGCCAGCAGCTTGGGGCAAGGAGCTAACTATGGCTACACCTTC. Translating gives CASSLGQGANYGYTF.

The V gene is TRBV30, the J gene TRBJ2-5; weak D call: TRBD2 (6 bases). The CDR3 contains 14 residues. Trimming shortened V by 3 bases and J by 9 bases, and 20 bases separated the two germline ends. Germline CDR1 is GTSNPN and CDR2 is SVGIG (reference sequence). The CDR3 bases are TGTGCCTGGAGCGCCCCAGGAGGGTCGGTGGCCCAGTACTTC. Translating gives CAWSAPGGSVAQYF.

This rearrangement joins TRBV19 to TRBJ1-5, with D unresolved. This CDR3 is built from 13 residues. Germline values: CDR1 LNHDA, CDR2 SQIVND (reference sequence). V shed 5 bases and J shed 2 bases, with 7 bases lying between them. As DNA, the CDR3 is TGTGCCAGTAGTTGGGCAGGCAATCAGCCCCAGCATTTT. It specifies CASSWAGNQPQHF. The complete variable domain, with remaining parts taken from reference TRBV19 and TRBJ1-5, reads DGGITQSPKYLFRKEGQNVTLSCEQNLNHDAMYWYRQDPGQGLRLIYYSQIVNDFQKGDIAEGYSVSREKKESFPLTVTSAQKNPTAFYLCASSWAGNQPQHFGDGTRLSIL.

The CDR3 nucleotides read TGCAGCGCCCGAAGAGTACAGGATAACACTGAAGCTTTCTTT. Translating it yields CSARRVQDNTEAFF. The V gene is TRBV29-1, the J gene TRBJ1-1, with TRBD1 as a possible D gene (5 bases). CDR1 is SQVTM, CDR2 ANQGSEA, per germline. The CDR3 has 14 amino acids. The germline V and J ends were trimmed by 7 bases and 2 bases, with 17 bases remaining between them.

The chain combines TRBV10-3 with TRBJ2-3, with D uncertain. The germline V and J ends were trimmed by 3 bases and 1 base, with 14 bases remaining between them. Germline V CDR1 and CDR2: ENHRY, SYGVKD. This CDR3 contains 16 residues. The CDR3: CAISEGASRRTDTQYF. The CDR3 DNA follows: TGTGCCATCAGTGAAGGTGCCAGTCGACGCACAGATACGCAGTATTTT.

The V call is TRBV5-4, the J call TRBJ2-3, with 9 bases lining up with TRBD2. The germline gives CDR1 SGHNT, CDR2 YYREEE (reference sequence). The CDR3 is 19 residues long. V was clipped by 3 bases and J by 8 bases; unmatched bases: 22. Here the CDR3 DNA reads TGTGCCAGCAGCTCGAGCTTGGGCGGGGGGGCCTCTCGCGCGAGTACGCAGTATTTT. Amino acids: CASSSSLGGGASRASTQYF.

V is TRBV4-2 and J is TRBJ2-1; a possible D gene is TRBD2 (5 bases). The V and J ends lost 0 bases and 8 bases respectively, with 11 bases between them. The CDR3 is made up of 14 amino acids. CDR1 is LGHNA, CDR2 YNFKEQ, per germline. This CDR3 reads CASSQDEDWDEQFF. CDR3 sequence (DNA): TGTGCCAGCAGCCAAGATGAGGACTGGGATGAGCAGTTCTTC.

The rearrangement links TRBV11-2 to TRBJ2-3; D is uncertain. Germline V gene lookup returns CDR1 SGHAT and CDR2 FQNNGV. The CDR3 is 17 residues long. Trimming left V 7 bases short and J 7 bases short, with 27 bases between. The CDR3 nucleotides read TGTGCCAGCACCAGGTTCGGTAAAGGGCCTCTTATGAATACGCAGTATTTT. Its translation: CASTRFGKGPLMNTQYF.

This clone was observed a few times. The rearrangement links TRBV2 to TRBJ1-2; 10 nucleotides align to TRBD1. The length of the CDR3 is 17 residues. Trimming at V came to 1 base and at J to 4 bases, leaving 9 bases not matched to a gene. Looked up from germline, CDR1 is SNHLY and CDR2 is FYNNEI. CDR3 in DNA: TGTGCCAGCAGTGAAGTATCGGTGACAGGGGGCATCTATGGCTACACCTTC. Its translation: CASSEVSVTGGIYGYTF.

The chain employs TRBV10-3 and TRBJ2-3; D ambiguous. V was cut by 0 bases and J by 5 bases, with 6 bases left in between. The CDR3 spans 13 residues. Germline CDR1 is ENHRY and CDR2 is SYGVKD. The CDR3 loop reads CAISESDEDTQYF. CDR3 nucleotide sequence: TGTGCCATCAGTGAGTCGGACGAAGATACGCAGTATTTT.

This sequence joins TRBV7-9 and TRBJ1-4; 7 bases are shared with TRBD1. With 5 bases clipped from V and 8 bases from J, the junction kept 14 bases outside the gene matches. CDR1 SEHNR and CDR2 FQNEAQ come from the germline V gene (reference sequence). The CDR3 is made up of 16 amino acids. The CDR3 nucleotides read TGTGCCAGCAGCGTTAGGGGAGGGACAGTCGAAGAAAAACTGTTTTTT. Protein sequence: CASSVRGGTVEEKLFF. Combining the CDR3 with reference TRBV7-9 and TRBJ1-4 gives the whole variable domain DTGVSQNPRHKITKRGQNVTFRCDPISEHNRLYWYRQTLGQGPEFLTYFQNEAQLEKSRLLSDRFSAERPKGSFSTLEIQRTEQGDSAMYLCASSVRGGTVEEKLFFGSGTQLSVL.

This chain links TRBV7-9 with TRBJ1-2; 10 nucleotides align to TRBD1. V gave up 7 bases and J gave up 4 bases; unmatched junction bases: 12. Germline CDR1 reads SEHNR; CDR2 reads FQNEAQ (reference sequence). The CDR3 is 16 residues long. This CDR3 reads CASTPLGQGIPYGYTF. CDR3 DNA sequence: TGTGCCAGCACCCCCCTGGGACAGGGGATTCCCTATGGCTACACCTTC.

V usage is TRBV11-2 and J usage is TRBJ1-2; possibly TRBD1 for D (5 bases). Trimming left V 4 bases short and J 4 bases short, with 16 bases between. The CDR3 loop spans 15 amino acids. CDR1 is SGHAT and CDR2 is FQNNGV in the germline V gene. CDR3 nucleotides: TGTGCCAGCAGCTCATCCCGTCAGGGATCCTATGGCTACACCTTC. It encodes CASSSSRQGSYGYTF.

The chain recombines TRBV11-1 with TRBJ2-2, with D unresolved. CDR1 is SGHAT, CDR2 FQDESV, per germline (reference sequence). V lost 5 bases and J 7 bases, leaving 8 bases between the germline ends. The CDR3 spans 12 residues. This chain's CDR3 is CASSPTVGELFF. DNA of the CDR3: TGTGCCAGCAGCCCAACGGTCGGGGAGCTGTTTTTT.

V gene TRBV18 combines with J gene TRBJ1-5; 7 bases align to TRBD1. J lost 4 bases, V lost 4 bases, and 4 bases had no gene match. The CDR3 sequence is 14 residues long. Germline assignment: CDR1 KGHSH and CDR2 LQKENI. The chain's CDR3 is CASSLTGFNQPQHF. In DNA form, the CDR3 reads TGTGCCAGCTCACTGACAGGGTTTAATCAGCCCCAGCATTTT.

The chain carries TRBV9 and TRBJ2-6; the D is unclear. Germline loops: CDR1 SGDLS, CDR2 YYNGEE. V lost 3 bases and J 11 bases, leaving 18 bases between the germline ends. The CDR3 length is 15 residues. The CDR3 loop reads CASSDDTTSVHVLTF. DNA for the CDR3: TGTGCCAGCAGCGACGACACTACTTCGGTCCACGTCCTGACTTTC.

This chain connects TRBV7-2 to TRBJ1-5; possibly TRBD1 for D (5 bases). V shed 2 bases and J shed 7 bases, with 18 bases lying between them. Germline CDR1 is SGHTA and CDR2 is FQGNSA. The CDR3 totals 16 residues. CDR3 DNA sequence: TGTGCCAGCAGCTTATTCCAAGGGCAGGGTTGGCAGCCCCAGCATTTT. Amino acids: CASSLFQGQGWQPQHF.

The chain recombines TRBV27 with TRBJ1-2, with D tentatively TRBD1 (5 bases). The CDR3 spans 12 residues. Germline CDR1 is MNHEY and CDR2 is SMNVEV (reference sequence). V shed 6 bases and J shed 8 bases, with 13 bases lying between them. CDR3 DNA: TGTGCCAGCAGGACCGGGACGAGAGGCTACACCTTC. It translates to CASRTGTRGYTF.

DNA for the CDR3: TGTGCCAGCAGCGACGGGGTAGCGGGGGCCTACGAGCAGTACTTC. This codes for CASSDGVAGAYEQYF. This chain joins TRBV5-5 and TRBJ2-7; 9 positions agree with TRBD2. V was pared by 4 bases and J by 2 bases, with 7 bases of the junction left unmatched. In germline, CDR1 is SGHKS, CDR2 YYEKEE (reference sequence). CDR3 length: 15 amino acids.

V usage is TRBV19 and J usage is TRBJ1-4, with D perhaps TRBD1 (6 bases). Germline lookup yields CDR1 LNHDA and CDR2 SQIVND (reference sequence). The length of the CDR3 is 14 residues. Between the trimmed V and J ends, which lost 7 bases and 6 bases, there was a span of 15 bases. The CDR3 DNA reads TGTGCCAGTACCGCACAGGGATTCTATGAAAAACTGTTTTTT. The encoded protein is CASTAQGFYEKLFF.

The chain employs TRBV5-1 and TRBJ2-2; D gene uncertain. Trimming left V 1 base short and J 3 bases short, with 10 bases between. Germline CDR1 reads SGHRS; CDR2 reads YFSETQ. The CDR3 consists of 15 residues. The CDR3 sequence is CASSLRSQDTGELFF. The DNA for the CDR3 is TGCGCCAGCAGCTTGAGGAGTCAAGACACCGGGGAGCTGTTTTTT.

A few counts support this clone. For the CDR3, the DNA is TGTGCCAGCAGCCTAGGGAGGGGACTAGGTCCGAGGACAGATACGCAGTATTTT. It specifies CASSLGRGLGPRTDTQYF. The chain has TRBV7-2 and TRBJ2-3, with 8 bases matching TRBD2. CDR3 size: 18 residues. V was clipped by 5 bases and J by 3 bases; unmatched bases: 16. Germline CDR1 is SGHTA and CDR2 is FQGNSA.

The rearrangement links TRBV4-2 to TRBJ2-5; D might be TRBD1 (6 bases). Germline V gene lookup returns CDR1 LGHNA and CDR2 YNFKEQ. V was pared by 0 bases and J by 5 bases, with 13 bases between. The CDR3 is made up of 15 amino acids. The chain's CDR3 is CASSQDWGPSETQYF. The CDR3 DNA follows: TGTGCCAGCAGCCAAGATTGGGGGCCTTCGGAGACCCAGTACTTC.

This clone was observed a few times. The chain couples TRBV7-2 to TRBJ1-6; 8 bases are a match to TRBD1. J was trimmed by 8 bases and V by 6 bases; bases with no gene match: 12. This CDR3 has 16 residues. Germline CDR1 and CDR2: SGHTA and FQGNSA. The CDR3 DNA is TGTGCCAGCAGGTTGACAGGGGTTAGTGAATATTCACCCCTCCACTTT. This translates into CASRLTGVSEYSPLHF.

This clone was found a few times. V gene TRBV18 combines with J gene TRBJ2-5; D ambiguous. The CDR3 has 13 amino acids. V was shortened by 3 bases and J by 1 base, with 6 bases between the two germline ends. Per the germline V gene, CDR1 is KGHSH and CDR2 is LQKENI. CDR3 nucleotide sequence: TGTGCCAGCTCACCGGCACTCCAAGAGACCCAGTACTTC. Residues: CASSPALQETQYF.

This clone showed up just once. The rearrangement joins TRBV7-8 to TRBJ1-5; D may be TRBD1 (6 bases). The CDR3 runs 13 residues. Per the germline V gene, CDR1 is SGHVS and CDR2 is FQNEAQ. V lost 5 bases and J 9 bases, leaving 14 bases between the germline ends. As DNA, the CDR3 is TGTGCCAGCAGCCTGGACAGACAAAGGCCCCAGCATTTT. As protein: CASSLDRQRPQHF.

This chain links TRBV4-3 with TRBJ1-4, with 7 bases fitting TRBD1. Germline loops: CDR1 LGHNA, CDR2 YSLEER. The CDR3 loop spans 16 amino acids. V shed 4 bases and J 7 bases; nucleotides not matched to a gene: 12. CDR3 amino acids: CASSRDSAGLSEKLFF. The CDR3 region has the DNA TGCGCCAGCAGCCGGGACAGTGCAGGGTTAAGTGAAAAACTGTTTTTT.

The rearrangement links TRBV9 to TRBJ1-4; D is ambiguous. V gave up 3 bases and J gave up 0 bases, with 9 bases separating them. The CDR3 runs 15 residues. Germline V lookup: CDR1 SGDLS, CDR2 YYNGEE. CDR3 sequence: CASSARRATNEKLFF. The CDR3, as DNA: TGTGCCAGCAGCGCCCGACGAGCAACTAATGAAAAACTGTTTTTT.